This T cell receptor (beta chain) was captured in a study of blood T cell repertoires in COVID-19. Whole-study context: The origin of the acute and convalescent COVID-19 samples was the United States, Italy and Spain.

V lost 5 bases, J lost 1 base, and 6 bases stayed unmatched. In germline, CDR1 is SGHTA, CDR2 FQGTGA. The length of the CDR3 is 15 residues. Authors' methods: Using reference gene primer amplification, nucleated cell counts were estimated. Some clones are missing from TCRdb's copy, which holds only in-frame ones; the method was immunoSEQ multiplex PCR. That table supplies the V and J calls and clone size; D and trimming were determined from the DNA. In the table there are around 100,000 clones, roughly 81% of which are singletons. Sequences were obtained from peripheral blood. The chain couples TRBV7-3 to TRBJ2-7; TRBD1 agrees at 9 bases. The receptor comes from a human donor in a cohort sampled during active COVID-19. The CDR3 loop reads CASSPAGTGSYEQYF. Written as DNA, the CDR3 is TGTGCCAGCAGCCCCGCCGGGACAGGGTCCTACGAGCAGTACTTC.